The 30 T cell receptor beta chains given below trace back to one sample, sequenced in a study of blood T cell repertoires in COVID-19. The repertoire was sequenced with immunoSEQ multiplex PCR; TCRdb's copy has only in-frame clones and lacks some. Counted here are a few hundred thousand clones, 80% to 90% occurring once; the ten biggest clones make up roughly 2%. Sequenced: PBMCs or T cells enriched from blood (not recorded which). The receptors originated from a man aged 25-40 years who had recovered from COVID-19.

The chain's CDR3 is CAGAGNTEAFF. The DNA for the CDR3 is TGTGCCGGGGCAGGAAACACTGAAGCTTTCTTT. The chain recombines TRBV2 with TRBJ1-1, with D possibly matching TRBD1 (5 bases). Germline CDR1 and CDR2: SNHLY and FYNNEI. This CDR3 spans 11 amino acids. V dropped 11 bases and J dropped 2 bases, with 9 bases sitting between them.

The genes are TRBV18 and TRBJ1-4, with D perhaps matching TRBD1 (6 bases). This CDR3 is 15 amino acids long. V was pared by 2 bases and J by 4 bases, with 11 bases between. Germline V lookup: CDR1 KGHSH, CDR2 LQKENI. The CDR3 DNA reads TGTGCCAGCTCACCATCTGGGGGCCTTAATGAAAAACTGTTTTTT. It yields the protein CASSPSGGLNEKLFF. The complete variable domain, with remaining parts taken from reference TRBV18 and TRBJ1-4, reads NAGVMQNPRHLVRRRGQEARLRCSPMKGHSHVYWYRQLPEEGLKFMVYLQKENIIDESGMPKERFSAEFPKEGPSILRIQQVVRGDSAAYFCASSPSGGLNEKLFFGSGTQLSVL.

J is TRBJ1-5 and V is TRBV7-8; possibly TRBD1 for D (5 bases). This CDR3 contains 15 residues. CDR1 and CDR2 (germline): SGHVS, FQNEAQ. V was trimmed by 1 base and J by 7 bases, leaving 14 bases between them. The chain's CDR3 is CASSLDTGFRQPQHF. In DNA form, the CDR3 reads TGTGCCAGCAGCTTAGACACAGGCTTTAGACAGCCCCAGCATTTT.

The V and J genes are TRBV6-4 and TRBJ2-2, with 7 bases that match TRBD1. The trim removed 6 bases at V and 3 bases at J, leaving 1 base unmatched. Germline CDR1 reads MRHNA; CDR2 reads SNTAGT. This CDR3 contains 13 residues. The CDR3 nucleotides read TGTGCCAGCAGACAGGGGTACACCGGGGAGCTGTTTTTT. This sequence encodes CASRQGYTGELFF.

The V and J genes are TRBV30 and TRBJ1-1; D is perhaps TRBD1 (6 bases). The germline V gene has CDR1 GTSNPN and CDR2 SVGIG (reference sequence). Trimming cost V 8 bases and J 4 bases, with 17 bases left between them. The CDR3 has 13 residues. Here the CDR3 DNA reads TGTGCCCCAAGGGGCACAGGGAGCACTGAAGCTTTCTTT. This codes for CAPRGTGSTEAFF.

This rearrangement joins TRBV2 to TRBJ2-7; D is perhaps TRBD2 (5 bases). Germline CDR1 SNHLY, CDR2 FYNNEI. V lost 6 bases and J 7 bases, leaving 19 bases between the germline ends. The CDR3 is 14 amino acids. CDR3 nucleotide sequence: TGTGCCAGCAGCGCCGGCCCGGATCCGGGGGAGCAGTACTTC. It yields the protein CASSAGPDPGEQYF.

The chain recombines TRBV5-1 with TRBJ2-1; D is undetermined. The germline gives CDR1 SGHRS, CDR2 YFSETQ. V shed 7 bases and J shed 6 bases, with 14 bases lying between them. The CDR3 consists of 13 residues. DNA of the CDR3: TGCGCCAGCCTCAGGCCGCCCGGCAATGAGCAGTTCTTC. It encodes CASLRPPGNEQFF.

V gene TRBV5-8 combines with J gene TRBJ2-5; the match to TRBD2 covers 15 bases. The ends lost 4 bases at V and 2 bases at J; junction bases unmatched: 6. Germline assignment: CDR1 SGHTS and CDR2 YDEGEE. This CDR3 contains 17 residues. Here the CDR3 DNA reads TGTGCCAGCAGCCACGGACTAGCGGGGGGGTTTCAAGAGACCCAGTACTTC. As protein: CASSHGLAGGFQETQYF.

CDR3 bases: TGTGCCAGCAGTGGAGGGTCGGGCTACACCTTC. Protein product: CASSGGSGYTF. This sequence joins TRBV6-2 or TRBV6-3 and TRBJ1-2, with D uncertain. V lost 5 bases and J lost 8, with 9 bases in between. From germline, CDR1 is MNHEY and CDR2 SVGEGT. The CDR3 sequence is 11 residues long.

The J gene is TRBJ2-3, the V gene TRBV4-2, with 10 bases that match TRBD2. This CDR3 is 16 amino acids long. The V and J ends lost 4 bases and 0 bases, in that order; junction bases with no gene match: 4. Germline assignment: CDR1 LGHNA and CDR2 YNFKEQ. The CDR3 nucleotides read TGTGCCAGCAGCCGGCTAGCGGGGGTGAGCACAGATACGCAGTATTTT. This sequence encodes CASSRLAGVSTDTQYF.

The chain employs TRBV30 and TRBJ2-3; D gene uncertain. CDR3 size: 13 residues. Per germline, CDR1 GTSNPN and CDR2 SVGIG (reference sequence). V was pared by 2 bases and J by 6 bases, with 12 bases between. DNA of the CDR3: TGTGCCTGGAGTACTGGTTTCGGGGATACGCAGTATTTT. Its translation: CAWSTGFGDTQYF. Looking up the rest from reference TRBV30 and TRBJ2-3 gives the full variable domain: SQTIHQWPATLVQPVGSPLSLECTVEGTSNPNLYWYRQAAGRGLQLLFYSVGIGQISSEVPQNLSASRPQDRQFILSSKKLLLSDSGFYLCAWSTGFGDTQYFGPGTRLTVL.

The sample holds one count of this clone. This CDR3 is CASSDPQGPSYEQYF. The CDR3 nucleotides are TGTGCCAGCAGTGATCCCCAGGGTCCCTCCTACGAGCAGTACTTC. The chain uses TRBV25-1 and TRBJ2-7; D might be TRBD1 (5 bases). In germline, CDR1 is MGHDK, CDR2 SYGVNS. Trimming removed 3 bases from V and 0 bases from J, with 12 bases in between. The CDR3 spans 15 residues.

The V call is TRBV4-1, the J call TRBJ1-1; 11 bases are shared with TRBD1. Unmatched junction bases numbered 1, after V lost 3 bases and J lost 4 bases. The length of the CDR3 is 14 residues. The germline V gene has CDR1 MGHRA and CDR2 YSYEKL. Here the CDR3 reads CASSQGQGGTEAFF. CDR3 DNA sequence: TGCGCCAGCAGCCAGGGACAGGGGGGCACTGAAGCTTTCTTT.

The CDR3 DNA sequence: TGTGCTAGTGGTTTGGTATCACAGGGTGTAGACACGCAGTATTTT. Protein product: CASGLVSQGVDTQYF. The chain links TRBV12-5 to TRBJ2-3; D is perhaps TRBD1 (6 bases). The length of the CDR3 is 15 residues. V was shortened by 0 bases and J by 9 bases, with 16 bases between the two germline ends. CDR1 and CDR2 (germline): LGHNT, FRNRAP.

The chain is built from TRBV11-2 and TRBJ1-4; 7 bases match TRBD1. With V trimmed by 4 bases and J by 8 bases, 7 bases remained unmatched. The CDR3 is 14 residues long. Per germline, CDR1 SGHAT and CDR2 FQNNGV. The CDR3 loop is CASSSDRVSEKLFF. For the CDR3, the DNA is TGTGCCAGCAGCTCCGACAGGGTTTCGGAAAAACTGTTTTTT.

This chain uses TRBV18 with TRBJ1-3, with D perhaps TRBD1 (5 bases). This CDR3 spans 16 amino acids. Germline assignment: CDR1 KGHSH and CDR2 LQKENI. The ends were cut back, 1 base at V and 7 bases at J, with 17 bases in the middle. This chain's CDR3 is CASSPLARQQANTIYF. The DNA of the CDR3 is TGTGCCAGCTCACCACTAGCCCGACAACAGGCCAACACCATATATTTT.

CDR3 bases: TGTGCCAGCTCACAGGGGGGGCAGGGGAGGCAGCCCCAGCATTTT. Encoded protein: CASSQGGQGRQPQHF. The chain carries TRBV18 and TRBJ1-5; possibly TRBD1 for D (6 bases). V gave up 4 bases and J gave up 7 bases, with 17 bases separating them. Germline CDR1 KGHSH, CDR2 LQKENI. The CDR3 contains 15 residues.

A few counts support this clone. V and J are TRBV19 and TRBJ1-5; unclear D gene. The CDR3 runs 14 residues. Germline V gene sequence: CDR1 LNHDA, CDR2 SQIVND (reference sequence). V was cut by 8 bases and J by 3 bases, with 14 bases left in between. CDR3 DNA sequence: TGTGCCAGTGCGCGGGGATCTTTCAATCAGCCCCAGCATTTT. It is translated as CASARGSFNQPQHF.

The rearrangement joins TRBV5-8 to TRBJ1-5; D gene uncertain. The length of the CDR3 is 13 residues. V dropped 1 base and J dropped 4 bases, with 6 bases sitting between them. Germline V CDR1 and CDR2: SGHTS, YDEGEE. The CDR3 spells CASSLRRNQPQHF. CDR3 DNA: TGTGCCAGCAGCTTGCGGAGAAATCAGCCCCAGCATTTT.

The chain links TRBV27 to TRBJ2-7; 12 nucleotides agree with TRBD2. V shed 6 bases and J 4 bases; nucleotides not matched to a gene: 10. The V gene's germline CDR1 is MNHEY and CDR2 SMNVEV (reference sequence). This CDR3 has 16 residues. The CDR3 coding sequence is TGTGCCAGCAGCCGTTCTAGCGGGGGGGCCGGGTACGAGCAGTACTTC. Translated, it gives CASSRSSGGAGYEQYF.

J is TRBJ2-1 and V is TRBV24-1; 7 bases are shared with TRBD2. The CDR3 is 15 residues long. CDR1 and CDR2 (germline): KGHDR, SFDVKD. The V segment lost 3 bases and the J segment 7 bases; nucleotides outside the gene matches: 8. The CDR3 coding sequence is TGTGCCACCAGTGATCAGGTCGGGGAGGGGAATGAGCAGTTCTTC. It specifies CATSDQVGEGNEQFF.

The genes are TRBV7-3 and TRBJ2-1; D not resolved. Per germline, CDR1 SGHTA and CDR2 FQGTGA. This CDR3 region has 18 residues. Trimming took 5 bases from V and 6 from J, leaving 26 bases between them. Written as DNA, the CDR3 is TGTGCCAGCAGCGTCTTTAATCCCTTCGCGGAGTCGTTCAATGAGCAGTTCTTC. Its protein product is CASSVFNPFAESFNEQFF.

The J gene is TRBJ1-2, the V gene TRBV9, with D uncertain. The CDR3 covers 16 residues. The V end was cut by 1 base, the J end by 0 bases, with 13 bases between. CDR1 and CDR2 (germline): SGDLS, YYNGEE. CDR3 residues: CASSVHGGNANYGYTF. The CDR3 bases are TGTGCCAGCAGCGTACATGGTGGCAATGCTAACTATGGCTACACCTTC.

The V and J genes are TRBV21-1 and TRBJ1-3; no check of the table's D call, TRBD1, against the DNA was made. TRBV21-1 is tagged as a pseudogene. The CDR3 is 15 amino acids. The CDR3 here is CASSQARTSGNTIYF. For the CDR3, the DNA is TGTGCCAGCAGTCAGGCAAGAACCTCTGGAAACACCATATATTTT.

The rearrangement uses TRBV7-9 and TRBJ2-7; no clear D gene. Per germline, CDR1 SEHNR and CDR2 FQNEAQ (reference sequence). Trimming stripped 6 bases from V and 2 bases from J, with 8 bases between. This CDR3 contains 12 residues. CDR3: CASSSDTYEQYF. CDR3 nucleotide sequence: TGTGCCAGCAGTTCCGACACCTACGAGCAGTACTTC.

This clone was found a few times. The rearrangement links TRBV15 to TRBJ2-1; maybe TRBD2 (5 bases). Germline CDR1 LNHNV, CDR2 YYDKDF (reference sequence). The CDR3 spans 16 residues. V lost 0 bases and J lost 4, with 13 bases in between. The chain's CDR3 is CATSRDGTEGYNEQFF. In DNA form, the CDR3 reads TGTGCCACCAGCAGAGACGGAACAGAGGGTTACAATGAGCAGTTCTTC.

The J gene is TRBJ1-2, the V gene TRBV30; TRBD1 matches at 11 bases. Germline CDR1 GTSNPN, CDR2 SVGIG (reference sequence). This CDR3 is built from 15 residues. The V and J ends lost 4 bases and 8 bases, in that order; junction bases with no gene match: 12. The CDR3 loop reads CAWNRPGQGGKGYTF. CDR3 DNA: TGTGCCTGGAACCGACCGGGACAGGGGGGAAAAGGCTACACCTTC.

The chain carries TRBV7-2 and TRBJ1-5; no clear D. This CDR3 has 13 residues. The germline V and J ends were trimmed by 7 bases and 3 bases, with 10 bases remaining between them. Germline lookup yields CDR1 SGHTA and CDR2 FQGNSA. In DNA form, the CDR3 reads TGTGCCAGCACCGCCGGGTTCAATCAGCCCCAGCATTTT. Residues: CASTAGFNQPQHF. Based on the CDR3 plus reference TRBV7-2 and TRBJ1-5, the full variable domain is GAGVSQSPSNKVTEKGKDVELRCDPISGHTALYWYRQSLGQGLEFLIYFQGNSAPDKSGLPSDRFSAERTGGSVSTLTIQRTQQEDSAVYLCASTAGFNQPQHFGDGTRLSIL.

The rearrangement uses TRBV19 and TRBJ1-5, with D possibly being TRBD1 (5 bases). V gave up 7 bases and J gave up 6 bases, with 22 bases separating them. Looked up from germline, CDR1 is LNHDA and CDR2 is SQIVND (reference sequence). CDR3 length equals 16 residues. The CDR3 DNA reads TGTGCCAGTACCCCAGGGCGGCAGTTTGGTAGTCAGCCCCAGCATTTT. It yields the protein CASTPGRQFGSQPQHF.

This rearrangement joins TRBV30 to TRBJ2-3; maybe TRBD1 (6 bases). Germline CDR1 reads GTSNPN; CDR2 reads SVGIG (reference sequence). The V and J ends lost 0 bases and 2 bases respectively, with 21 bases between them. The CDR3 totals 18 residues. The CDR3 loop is CAWSVTVQGLGNTDTQYF. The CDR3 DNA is TGTGCCTGGAGTGTAACGGTGCAGGGGCTTGGCAACACAGATACGCAGTATTTT.